These T cell receptor beta chains were read from a single sample in a study of radiotherapy plus CTLA-4 blockade in lung cancer. The data were produced by immunoSEQ multiplex PCR, yet TCRdb's version contains in-frame clones alone and is incomplete. The data show about 78,000 clones, around 87% seen once. This specimen consisted of peripheral blood, obtained from a patient treated with radiotherapy plus ipilimumab. These receptors were obtained from a human donor with non-small cell lung cancer who had a partial response to radiotherapy plus ipilimumab. The CDR3 runs from the conserved cysteine through the conserved F or W. D genes are given only for firm matches. For some rows the clone size is stated as once, few or many, or as a class when expanded; others skip it.

abundance: NA
len: 13
v_gene: TRBV19
d_gene: NA
j_gene: TRBJ2-1
CDR3aa: CASSTLQGYEQFF
CDR3nt: TGTGCCAGTAGTACCCTCCAGGGTTATGAGCAGTTCTTC

abundance: NA
len: 14
v_gene: TRBV15
d_gene: NA
j_gene: TRBJ1-6
CDR3aa: CATSRAQGGSPLHF
CDR3nt: TGTGCCACCAGCAGAGCTCAGGGAGGGTCACCCCTCCACTTT

abundance: NA
len: 15
v_gene: TRBV5-1
d_gene: NA
j_gene: TRBJ2-1
CDR3aa: CASSLVTGFANEQFF
CDR3nt: TGCGCCAGCAGCTTGGTAACGGGATTTGCCAATGAGCAGTTCTTC

abundance: few
len: 15
v_gene: TRBV11-2
d_gene: TRBD2
j_gene: TRBJ2-7
CDR3aa: CASSFGGAGDYEQYF
CDR3nt: TGTGCCAGCAGCTTTGGTGGGGCGGGGGACTACGAGCAGTACTTC

abundance: few
len: 12
v_gene: TRBV7-2
d_gene: NA
j_gene: TRBJ1-1
CDR3aa: CASSFDSTEAFF
CDR3nt: TGTGCCAGCAGCTTCGACAGCACTGAAGCTTTCTTT

abundance: NA
len: 16
v_gene: TRBV28
d_gene: NA
j_gene: TRBJ2-7
CDR3aa: CASSRNREFGSYEQYF
CDR3nt: TGTGCCAGCAGCAGAAACAGGGAATTTGGCTCCTACGAGCAGTACTTC

abundance: NA
len: 14
v_gene: TRBV4-3
d_gene: NA
j_gene: TRBJ1-1
CDR3aa: CASSQGGKNTEAFF
CDR3nt: TGCGCCAGCAGCCAGGGGGGGAAGAACACTGAAGCTTTCTTT

abundance: few
len: 16
v_gene: TRBV6-1
d_gene: NA
j_gene: TRBJ2-3
CDR3aa: CASSEAWSGSTDTQYF
CDR3nt: TGTGCCAGCAGTGAAGCGTGGTCGGGGAGCACAGATACGCAGTATTTT

abundance: NA
len: 16
v_gene: TRBV2
d_gene: TRBD1
j_gene: TRBJ2-5
CDR3aa: CASSGTGRGFGETQYF
CDR3nt: TGTGCCAGCAGTGGGACAGGGCGTGGGTTTGGGGAGACCCAGTACTTC

abundance: NA
len: 16
v_gene: TRBV28
d_gene: NA
j_gene: TRBJ1-1
CDR3aa: CASSRGLWPKNTEAFF
CDR3nt: TGTGCCAGCAGTAGGGGGTTGTGGCCGAAGAACACTGAAGCTTTCTTT

abundance: NA
len: 12
v_gene: TRBV28
d_gene: NA
j_gene: TRBJ1-2
CDR3aa: CASSSENYGYTF
CDR3nt: TGTGCCAGCAGTTCGGAGAACTATGGCTACACCTTC

abundance: NA
len: 15
v_gene: TRBV2
d_gene: TRBD2
j_gene: TRBJ2-3
CDR3aa: CASSWEGLVTDTQYF
CDR3nt: TGTGCCAGCAGCTGGGAGGGATTGGTAACAGATACGCAGTATTTT

abundance: NA
len: 17
v_gene: TRBV27
d_gene: NA
j_gene: TRBJ2-1
CDR3aa: CASSILSGAFSYNEQFF
CDR3nt: TGTGCCAGCAGCATACTATCAGGGGCATTCTCCTACAATGAGCAGTTCTTC

abundance: NA
len: 13
v_gene: TRBV6-5
d_gene: NA
j_gene: TRBJ1-2
CDR3aa: CASSYSDTDGYTF
CDR3nt: TGTGCCAGCAGTTACTCGGACACTGATGGCTACACCTTC

abundance: NA
len: 17
v_gene: TRBV28
d_gene: TRBD1
j_gene: TRBJ1-5
CDR3aa: CASSLFRLTGNNQPQHF
CDR3nt: TGTGCCAGCAGTTTATTCCGCCTGACAGGGAATAATCAGCCCCAGCATTTT

abundance: NA
len: 12
v_gene: TRBV18
d_gene: TRBD1
j_gene: TRBJ2-7
CDR3aa: CASSRDRDNSYF
CDR3nt: TGTGCCAGCTCACGGGACAGGGATAACTCCTACTTT

abundance: NA
len: 14
v_gene: TRBV4-1
d_gene: NA
j_gene: TRBJ1-1
CDR3aa: CASRGPLKDTEAFF
CDR3nt: TGCGCCAGCAGGGGGCCCCTAAAGGACACTGAAGCTTTCTTT

abundance: NA
len: 16
v_gene: TRBV28
d_gene: NA
j_gene: TRBJ1-2
CDR3aa: CASSIQTAPLSLGYTF
CDR3nt: TGTGCCAGCAGTATCCAGACAGCCCCTTTGTCGTTGGGCTACACCTTC

abundance: NA
len: 14
v_gene: TRBV7-2
d_gene: NA
j_gene: TRBJ2-5
CDR3aa: CASSLGADQETQYF
CDR3nt: TGTGCCAGCAGCTTAGGAGCGGACCAAGAGACCCAGTACTTC

abundance: NA
len: 12
v_gene: TRBV28
d_gene: NA
j_gene: TRBJ2-7
CDR3aa: CASSSSSGEQYF
CDR3nt: TGTGCCAGCAGTTCCTCAAGCGGCGAGCAGTACTTC

abundance: NA
len: 17
v_gene: TRBV18
d_gene: NA
j_gene: TRBJ2-3
CDR3aa: CASSPTRQASSTDTQYF
CDR3nt: TGTGCCAGCTCACCAACAAGACAGGCCTCTAGCACAGATACGCAGTATTTT

abundance: NA
len: 16
v_gene: TRBV18
d_gene: TRBD1
j_gene: TRBJ2-1
CDR3aa: CASSNWTGGSYNEQFF
CDR3nt: TGTGCCAGCTCAAATTGGACAGGGGGCTCCTACAATGAGCAGTTCTTC

abundance: NA
len: 12
v_gene: TRBV2
d_gene: NA
j_gene: TRBJ2-1
CDR3aa: CASSGPGDEQFF
CDR3nt: TGTGCCAGCAGTGGCCCGGGGGATGAGCAGTTCTTC

abundance: NA
len: 14
v_gene: TRBV28
d_gene: TRBD1
j_gene: TRBJ1-2
CDR3aa: CASRPGTGGGGYTF
CDR3nt: TGTGCCAGCAGACCCGGGACAGGGGGAGGCGGCTACACCTTC

abundance: NA
len: 15
v_gene: TRBV11-2
d_gene: NA
j_gene: TRBJ2-2
CDR3aa: CASSLEAGNTGELFF
CDR3nt: TGTGCCAGCAGCTTAGAGGCAGGGAACACCGGGGAGCTGTTTTTT

abundance: NA
len: 15
v_gene: TRBV28
d_gene: NA
j_gene: TRBJ1-1
CDR3aa: CASSPTGYMNTEAFF
CDR3nt: TGTGCCAGCAGCCCGACAGGTTACATGAACACTGAAGCTTTCTTT

abundance: medium-sized
len: 19
v_gene: TRBV28
d_gene: TRBD1
j_gene: TRBJ1-5
CDR3aa: CASSSYGDRGPNSNQPQHF
CDR3nt: TGTGCCAGCAGTTCCTACGGGGACAGGGGTCCTAATAGCAATCAGCCCCAGCATTTT

abundance: NA
len: 15
v_gene: TRBV19
d_gene: TRBD1
j_gene: TRBJ1-5
CDR3aa: CASRQPGQTYQPQHF
CDR3nt: TGTGCCAGTAGGCAACCGGGACAGACATATCAGCCCCAGCATTTT

abundance: NA
len: 12
v_gene: TRBV6-1
d_gene: NA
j_gene: TRBJ2-5
CDR3aa: CASTGFYETQYF
CDR3nt: TGTGCCAGCACAGGGTTTTACGAGACCCAGTACTTC

abundance: once
len: 16
v_gene: TRBV29-1
d_gene: NA
j_gene: TRBJ2-5
CDR3aa: CSVDWDAGTNQETQYF
CDR3nt: TGCAGCGTTGACTGGGATGCGGGGACCAACCAAGAGACCCAGTACTTC

abundance: NA
len: 13
v_gene: TRBV19
d_gene: NA
j_gene: TRBJ1-2
CDR3aa: CATTAGGSKGYTF
CDR3nt: TGTGCCACCACGGCGGGGGGCTCAAAGGGCTACACCTTC

abundance: NA
len: 16
v_gene: TRBV4-1
d_gene: TRBD2
j_gene: TRBJ2-2
CDR3aa: CASSQDRSGSTGELFF
CDR3nt: TGCGCCAGCAGCCAAGATCGAAGCGGGAGCACCGGGGAGCTGTTTTTT

abundance: NA
len: 17
v_gene: TRBV30
d_gene: TRBD1
j_gene: TRBJ1-1
CDR3aa: CAWSVQRTGGSNTEAFF
CDR3nt: TGTGCCTGGAGTGTACAAAGGACAGGGGGATCGAACACTGAAGCTTTCTTT

abundance: NA
len: 20
v_gene: TRBV7-8
d_gene: TRBD2
j_gene: TRBJ2-3
CDR3aa: CASSLVVGGEGGPSTDTQYF
CDR3nt: TGTGCCAGCAGCTTAGTGGTCGGGGGAGAGGGAGGGCCTAGCACAGATACGCAGTATTTT

abundance: NA
len: 16
v_gene: TRBV9
d_gene: NA
j_gene: TRBJ2-3
CDR3aa: CASSVDIGRVADTQYF
CDR3nt: TGTGCCAGCAGCGTAGATATCGGGAGAGTGGCAGATACGCAGTATTTT

abundance: NA
len: 13
v_gene: TRBV19
d_gene: TRBD1
j_gene: TRBJ1-1
CDR3aa: CASSRQGDTEAFF
CDR3nt: TGTGCCAGTAGCCGACAGGGGGACACTGAAGCTTTCTTT

abundance: NA
len: 10
v_gene: TRBV7-9
d_gene: NA
j_gene: TRBJ1-5
CDR3aa: CKWTYQPQHF
CDR3nt: TGTAAGTGGACTTATCAGCCCCAGCATTTT

abundance: NA
len: 19
v_gene: TRBV5-1
d_gene: TRBD2
j_gene: TRBJ2-1
CDR3aa: CASSLGGWGTSVSYNEQFF
CDR3nt: TGCGCCAGCAGCCTGGGGGGTTGGGGGACTAGCGTATCCTACAATGAGCAGTTCTTC

abundance: NA
len: 15
v_gene: TRBV27
d_gene: NA
j_gene: TRBJ2-6
CDR3aa: CASSLIGTGANVLTF
CDR3nt: TGTGCCAGCAGTTTAATCGGGACTGGGGCCAACGTCCTGACTTTC

abundance: NA
len: 14
v_gene: TRBV9
d_gene: TRBD2
j_gene: TRBJ2-3
CDR3aa: CASSGLAVTDTQYF
CDR3nt: TGTGCCAGCAGCGGACTAGCGGTAACAGATACGCAGTATTTT

abundance: NA
len: 16
v_gene: TRBV11-2
d_gene: TRBD2
j_gene: TRBJ2-5
CDR3aa: CASSPSGGLGRETQYF
CDR3nt: TGTGCCAGCAGCCCGTCGGGGGGTTTGGGTAGGGAGACCCAGTACTTC